A single sample is the source of the 27 T cell receptor beta chains below, sequenced in a study of blood T cell repertoires in COVID-19. Measured with immunoSEQ multiplex PCR; TCRdb has only the in-frame clones, and not every one. This sample has about 220,000 clones; just over 85% occur once, and the top ten carry less than 4.5%. The source material was PBMCs or T cells enriched from blood (not recorded which). These receptors were taken from a woman aged 35 to 49 with acute COVID-19.

The genes are TRBV2 and TRBJ1-2; no definite D call. This CDR3 region has 14 residues. Trimming stripped 8 bases from V and 3 bases from J, with 16 bases between. The V gene's germline CDR1 is SNHLY and CDR2 FYNNEI. Written as DNA, the CDR3 is TGTGCCAGCGGCAGATCGAGGCAAGACTATGGCTACACCTTC. The encoded protein is CASGRSRQDYGYTF. The whole variable domain, filled in from reference TRBV2 and TRBJ1-2, reads EPEVTQTPSHQVTQMGQEVILRCVPISNHLYFYWYRQILGQKVEFLVSFYNNEISEKSEIFDDQFSVERPDGSNFTLKIRSTKLEDSAMYFCASGRSRQDYGYTFGSGTRLTVV.

The V and J genes are TRBV12-3 or TRBV12-4 and TRBJ1-6; the match to TRBD1 covers 8 bases. V was clipped by 1 base and J by 12 bases; unmatched bases: 2. The CDR3 sequence is 13 residues long. CDR3 amino acids: CASSLGQGKPLHF. CDR3 nucleotides: TGTGCCAGCAGTTTAGGACAGGGGAAACCCCTCCACTTT.

The sample holds many counts of this clone. This chain links TRBV11-2 with TRBJ1-1, with D possibly TRBD1 on 6 matching bases. This CDR3 comprises 18 residues. Germline V gene data show CDR1 as SGHAT and CDR2 as FQNNGV. V dropped 5 bases and J dropped 6 bases, with 28 bases sitting between them. The CDR3 loop is CASSQRGRGHIRDAEAFF. CDR3 DNA: TGTGCCAGCAGCCAGAGGGGTAGGGGACATATTCGGGACGCTGAAGCTTTCTTT. The complete variable domain, with remaining parts taken from reference TRBV11-2 and TRBJ1-1, reads EAGVAQSPRYKIIEKRQSVAFWCNPISGHATLYWYQQILGQGPKLLIQFQNNGVVDDSQLPKDRFSAERLKGVDSTLKIQPAKLEDSAVYLCASSQRGRGHIRDAEAFFGQGTRLTVV.

This clone was seen only once. V gene TRBV5-1 combines with J gene TRBJ1-3; 8 bases align to TRBD1. The CDR3 is 16 amino acids. From germline, CDR1 is SGHRS and CDR2 YFSETQ. V lost 1 base to trimming and J lost 1 base; unmatched junction nucleotides: 4. The CDR3 loop is CASSLIGTGSGNTIYF. DNA for the CDR3: TGCGCCAGCAGCTTGATTGGGACAGGATCTGGAAACACCATATATTTT.

The chain is built from TRBV7-3 and TRBJ1-2; D is perhaps TRBD1 (5 bases). CDR1 and CDR2 (germline): SGHTA, FQGTGA. Deletions cut 6 bases from V and 7 bases from J, with 15 bases between. The CDR3 loop spans 13 amino acids. CDR3 protein: CASSPGSRAGYTF. CDR3 nucleotides: TGTGCCAGCAGTCCAGGGTCCCGGGCTGGCTACACCTTC.

The chain has TRBV7-2 and TRBJ1-3; perhaps TRBD1 as D (6 bases). In germline, CDR1 is SGHTA, CDR2 FQGNSA. The CDR3 is 15 residues long. The V and J ends lost 5 bases and 1 base respectively, with 12 bases between them. In DNA, the CDR3 is TGTGCCAGCAGCCAAACAGGGTATTCTGGAAACACCATATATTTT. Translation gives CASSQTGYSGNTIYF.

The genes are TRBV27 and TRBJ1-2; no reliable D call. CDR3 length: 14 residues. Trimming took off 6 bases at V and 6 bases at J, with 17 bases between the two ends. Germline V gene sequence: CDR1 MNHEY, CDR2 SMNVEV (reference sequence). DNA of the CDR3: TGTGCCAGCAGCTCGAGTACGGGGTCTCATGGCTACACCTTC. Translation gives CASSSSTGSHGYTF.

V usage is TRBV6-1 and J usage is TRBJ1-2; D gene uncertain. This CDR3 is 13 amino acids long. V was cut by 3 bases and J by 4 bases, with 9 bases left in between. Germline V gene lookup returns CDR1 MNHNS and CDR2 SASEGT. The chain's CDR3 is CASSESGGYGYTF. CDR3 nucleotides: TGTGCCAGCAGTGAGTCAGGAGGCTATGGCTACACCTTC.

V usage is TRBV30 and J usage is TRBJ1-5; weak D call: TRBD1 (6 bases). This CDR3 is built from 13 residues. Per germline, CDR1 GTSNPN and CDR2 SVGIG (reference sequence). The V and J ends lost 5 bases and 3 bases respectively, with 11 bases between them. Written as DNA, the CDR3 is TGTGCCTGGGGGGCAGGGGTCAATCAGCCCCAGCATTTT. Encoded protein: CAWGAGVNQPQHF.

The J gene is TRBJ2-7, the V gene TRBV6-5, with D perhaps matching TRBD2 (6 bases). V was clipped by 6 bases and J by 10 bases, with 16 bases between them. Germline V gene sequence: CDR1 MNHEY, CDR2 SVGAGI. The CDR3 consists of 12 residues. CDR3 in DNA: TGTGCCAGCAGCCGCCCCTATGGGACTCAGTACTTC. Translated, it gives CASSRPYGTQYF.

The chain carries TRBV6-2 or TRBV6-3 and TRBJ2-5; weak D call: TRBD2 (7 bases). Germline-derived CDR1 and CDR2 are MNHEY and SVGEGT. The CDR3 totals 15 residues. Between the trimmed V and J ends, which lost 2 bases and 3 bases, there was a span of 13 bases. The CDR3 is CASSYDSGGKETQYF. CDR3 DNA: TGTGCCAGCAGTTACGATTCGGGGGGCAAAGAGACCCAGTACTTC.

The gene calls are TRBV29-1 and TRBJ2-6, with 7 bases that match TRBD2. Germline V CDR1 and CDR2: SQVTM, ANQGSEA. V lost 7 bases, J lost 0 bases, and 6 bases stayed unmatched. This CDR3 has 15 residues. The CDR3 nucleotides read TGCAGCGCGCGGGGAGGGGACTCTGGGGCCAACGTCCTGACTTTC. It is translated as CSARGGDSGANVLTF.

V is TRBV19 and J is TRBJ2-3, with 9 bases aligning to TRBD2. CDR1 and CDR2 (germline): LNHDA, SQIVND (reference sequence). The CDR3 totals 15 residues. J was trimmed by 6 bases and V by 2 bases; bases with no gene match: 6. The CDR3 DNA is TGTGCCAGTAGTATACTAGCGGGGTATGGCGATACGCAGTATTTT. It translates to CASSILAGYGDTQYF.

This rearrangement joins TRBV27 to TRBJ1-2, with a weak D call TRBD1 (5 bases). Trimming removed 10 bases from V and 5 bases from J, with 11 bases in between. Germline CDR1 reads MNHEY; CDR2 reads SMNVEV (reference sequence). The CDR3 is 11 residues long. CDR3 loop: CATRQPYGYTF. CDR3 DNA sequence: TGTGCCACCCGACAGCCTTATGGCTACACCTTC.

This chain links TRBV6-5 with TRBJ1-2, with D perhaps matching TRBD1 (6 bases). The germline gives CDR1 MNHEY, CDR2 SVGAGI. CDR3 size: 11 residues. V lost 7 bases and J lost 7, with 10 bases in between. CDR3 protein: CASTGDLGYTF. CDR3 sequence (DNA): TGTGCCAGCACAGGGGATCTTGGCTACACCTTC.

This sequence joins TRBV4-1 and TRBJ1-4, with unresolved D. V was pared by 8 bases and J by 5 bases, with 18 bases between. The CDR3 runs to 15 residues. The germline V gene encodes CDR1 MGHRA and CDR2 YSYEKL. As DNA, the CDR3 is TGCGCCAGCGGAAGCGAGCAGAGCCCAAATGAAAAACTGTTTTTT. Translation gives CASGSEQSPNEKLFF.

This clone was observed once. V and J are TRBV19 and TRBJ1-1; D possibly corresponds to TRBD1 (6 bases). CDR1 and CDR2 from the germline V gene are LNHDA and SQIVND (reference sequence). The CDR3 runs 13 residues. V shed 5 bases and J shed 4 bases, with 11 bases lying between them. In DNA form, the CDR3 reads TGTGCCAGTAGTTGGGGGCAGGTCACTGAAGCTTTCTTT. Residues: CASSWGQVTEAFF.

This clone was seen a single time. The J gene is TRBJ1-2, the V gene TRBV13; TRBD1 aligns across 7 bases. The CDR3 is made up of 15 amino acids. After removal of 4 bases from V and 5 bases from J, the junction contained 10 bases not matched to a gene. Germline lookup yields CDR1 PRHDT and CDR2 FYEKMQ (reference sequence). The CDR3 nucleotides are TGTGCCAGCAGCTCAGCATCCAGGGGGGCTTATGGCTACACCTTC. This gives the protein CASSSASRGAYGYTF.

This clone was observed at least ten times. At one end the junction does not follow the germline gene, possibly because of a read error. The genes are TRBV5-5 and TRBJ1-2; 8 nucleotides match TRBD1. This CDR3 is 15 amino acids long. Per germline, CDR1 SGHKS and CDR2 YYEKEE (reference sequence). The CDR3 sequence is CASTLVSGGGYGYTF. CDR3 nucleotide sequence: TGTGCCAGCACCTTGGTATCAGGGGGCGGCTATGGCTACACCTTC.

This clone was observed a handful of times. The chain couples TRBV12-3 or TRBV12-4 to TRBJ1-3; D not certain. Trimming stripped 7 bases from V and 1 base from J, with 8 bases between. This CDR3 contains 13 residues. The CDR3 sequence: CASTRWSGNTIYF. Here the CDR3 DNA reads TGTGCCAGCACCAGGTGGTCTGGAAACACCATATATTTT.

The chain carries TRBV3-1 (or the pseudogene TRBV3-2) and TRBJ2-1, with 7 bases that match TRBD1. The germline gives CDR1 LGHDT, CDR2 YNNKEL (reference sequence). This CDR3 spans 16 amino acids. Losses at the gene ends were 4 bases for V and 0 bases for J; bases not matched to a gene: 6. The CDR3 nucleotides read TGTGCCAGCAGCCCCAAGGGACAGAGCTCCTACAATGAGCAGTTCTTC. Amino acid sequence: CASSPKGQSSYNEQFF.

The J gene is TRBJ2-5, the V gene TRBV5-6; TRBD1 agrees at 8 bases. V shed 4 bases and J 1 base; nucleotides not matched to a gene: 6. Germline assignment: CDR1 SGHDT and CDR2 YYEEEE. This CDR3 is built from 15 residues. The CDR3 protein is CASSPGQASQETQYF. CDR3 sequence (DNA): TGTGCCAGCAGCCCGGGACAGGCCAGCCAAGAGACCCAGTACTTC.

The chain links TRBV7-6 to TRBJ1-2, with TRBD1 identical over 9 bases. CDR3 length: 15 residues. The germline V gene has CDR1 SGHVS and CDR2 FNYEAQ. J lost 8 bases, V lost 5 bases, and 12 bases had no gene match. DNA for the CDR3: TGTGCCAGCAGCCCGGACACCGGGACAGGGAAAGGCTACACCTTC. It specifies CASSPDTGTGKGYTF.

This sequence joins TRBV19 and TRBJ2-1, with D perhaps TRBD2 (7 bases). V lost 3 bases and J 4 bases, leaving 13 bases between the germline ends. CDR3 size: 15 residues. Germline CDR1 is LNHDA and CDR2 is SQIVND (reference sequence). In nucleotides, the CDR3 is TGTGCCAGTAGTATCTTGGGGGGGGCATACAATGAGCAGTTCTTC. Encoded protein: CASSILGGAYNEQFF. The variable domain in full, with the rest retrieved from reference TRBV19 and TRBJ2-1, is DGGITQSPKYLFRKEGQNVTLSCEQNLNHDAMYWYRQDPGQGLRLIYYSQIVNDFQKGDIAEGYSVSREKKESFPLTVTSAQKNPTAFYLCASSILGGAYNEQFFGPGTRLTVL.

This clone was seen a single time. V is TRBV4-3 and J is TRBJ1-6; 9 positions match TRBD1. Germline-derived CDR1 and CDR2 are LGHNA and YSLEER. V was clipped by 1 base and J by 7 bases; unmatched bases: 2. There are 15 residues in the CDR3. This CDR3 reads CASSQADRGNSPLHF. CDR3 sequence (DNA): TGCGCCAGCAGCCAAGCGGACAGGGGCAATTCACCCCTCCACTTT.

J is TRBJ2-1 and V is TRBV7-9, with TRBD2 matching 13 bases. The V segment lost 5 bases and the J segment 8 bases; nucleotides outside the gene matches: 6. The CDR3 contains 15 residues. Germline CDR1 reads SEHNR; CDR2 reads FQNEAQ (reference sequence). In DNA form, the CDR3 reads TGTGCCAGCAGCCGGGGACTAGCGGGGATCCATGAGCAGTTCTTC. Amino acids: CASSRGLAGIHEQFF. The whole variable domain, remainder taken from reference TRBV7-9 and TRBJ2-1, is DTGVSQNPRHKITKRGQNVTFRCDPISEHNRLYWYRQTLGQGPEFLTYFQNEAQLEKSRLLSDRFSAERPKGSFSTLEIQRTEQGDSAMYLCASSRGLAGIHEQFFGPGTRLTVL.

CDR3 protein: CSHRGGNTEAFF. The CDR3 DNA is TGCAGCCATCGGGGGGGGAACACTGAAGCTTTCTTT. The chain carries TRBV29-1 and TRBJ1-1, with D possibly matching TRBD1 (5 bases). Germline CDR1 is SQVTM and CDR2 is ANQGSEA. V was clipped by 8 bases and J by 1 base, with 11 bases between them. There are 12 residues in the CDR3.